These 10 T cell receptor beta chains came from one sample sequenced in a study of beta chain features in type 1 diabetes. The sequenced template was cDNA made from the entire isolated RNA. Sequenced by immunoSEQ multiplex PCR; TCRdb stores in-frame clones only, minus some. The sample has 200,000 to 250,000 clones; 9.6% are singletons. The sample was naive CD4+ T cells from blood. The receptors stem from a woman aged 18-30 years in good health.

V is TRBV5-1 and J is TRBJ2-1; no clear D gene. Trimming stripped 0 bases from V and 5 bases from J, with 6 bases between. In germline, CDR1 is SGHRS, CDR2 YFSETQ. The length of the CDR3 is 13 residues. Here the CDR3 reads CASSLGPDNEQFF. CDR3 coding DNA: TGCGCCAGCAGCTTGGGGCCTGACAATGAGCAGTTCTTC. Together with reference TRBV5-1 and TRBJ2-1, the CDR3 gives the full variable domain: KAGVTQTPRYLIKTRGQQVTLSCSPISGHRSVSWYQQTPGQGLQFLFEYFSETQRNKGNFPGRFSGRQFSNSRSEMNVSTLELGDSALYLCASSLGPDNEQFFGPGTRLTVL.

In this sample, this clone turned up a few times. The chain is built from TRBV7-8 and TRBJ2-7; 7 bases are a match to TRBD2. CDR1 and CDR2 (germline): SGHVS, FQNEAQ. V gave up 1 base and J gave up 0 bases; unmatched junction bases: 6. The CDR3 covers 16 residues. The CDR3 is CASSLGRTRSSYEQYF. The CDR3 coding sequence is TGTGCCAGCAGCTTAGGTCGGACTAGGAGCTCCTACGAGCAGTACTTC.

This chain connects TRBV2 to TRBJ2-1; D is perhaps TRBD2 (6 bases). Germline CDR1 reads SNHLY; CDR2 reads FYNNEI. The CDR3 runs to 16 residues. The V end was cut by 5 bases, the J end by 0 bases, with 14 bases between. This CDR3 is CASSRELSSSYNEQFF. CDR3 DNA sequence: TGTGCCAGCAGTCGGGAGCTCTCGAGCTCCTACAATGAGCAGTTCTTC.

This clone was counted ten times or more. In DNA, the CDR3 is TGTGCCAGCAGCTCTCCTCGCGGGATGAAAGAGACCCAGTACTTC. It is translated as CASSSPRGMKETQYF. The chain carries TRBV5-4 and TRBJ2-5; tentatively, D is TRBD2 (6 bases). The CDR3 is 15 residues long. V was pared by 3 bases and J by 3 bases, with 15 bases between. The germline V gene encodes CDR1 SGHNT and CDR2 YYREEE (reference sequence).

This clone was counted a few times. The J gene is TRBJ2-7, the V gene TRBV6-1, with D possibly TRBD2 on 5 matching bases. The CDR3 runs 10 residues. Germline-derived CDR1 and CDR2 are MNHNS and SASEGT. V lost 7 bases, J lost 11 bases, and 12 bases lay in between. The CDR3 bases are TGTGCCAGCACGGCGTCGAGGGAGTACTTC. Its translation is CASTASREYF.

The table lists this clone with a few counts. The rearrangement joins TRBV15 to TRBJ1-4, with D possibly TRBD1 on 6 matching bases. The CDR3 length is 18 residues. Looked up from germline, CDR1 is LNHNV and CDR2 is YYDKDF (reference sequence). The V and J ends lost 0 bases and 8 bases respectively, with 22 bases between them. The CDR3 reads CATSRDRGIGGLEEKLFF. The CDR3 DNA reads as TGTGCCACCAGCAGAGATCGGGGTATCGGGGGGCTAGAGGAAAAACTGTTTTTT.

The genes are TRBV7-6 and TRBJ2-7; 12 nucleotides agree with TRBD2. The CDR3 runs 17 residues. In germline, CDR1 is SGHVS, CDR2 FNYEAQ. V lost 0 bases and J lost 3; bases outside the gene matches: 6. The CDR3 bases are TGTGCCAGCAGCTTAGCTCCTACTAGCGGGGGGCTCTACGAGCAGTACTTC. As protein: CASSLAPTSGGLYEQYF.

The chain joins TRBV7-9 to TRBJ2-1, with 7 bases identical to TRBD2. The CDR3 has 16 residues. The V segment lost 0 bases and the J segment 2 bases; nucleotides outside the gene matches: 4. Germline assignment: CDR1 SEHNR and CDR2 FQNEAQ (reference sequence). CDR3 residues: CASSLALAGAYNEQFF. The CDR3 region has the DNA TGTGCCAGCAGCTTAGCGCTGGCGGGGGCCTACAATGAGCAGTTCTTC.

This clone was detected only a few times. The chain joins TRBV5-6 to TRBJ1-1; 8 positions match TRBD1. The CDR3 extends over 14 amino acids. V trimming: 3 bases; J trimming: 4 bases; junction bases outside the gene matches: 5. The V gene's germline CDR1 is SGHDT and CDR2 YYEEEE. The CDR3 here is CASSSGQGTTEAFF. In DNA form, the CDR3 reads TGTGCCAGCAGCTCTGGACAGGGAACCACTGAAGCTTTCTTT. Full variable domain (remainder filled in from reference TRBV5-6 and TRBJ1-1): DAGVTQSPTHLIKTRGQQVTLRCSPKSGHDTVSWYQQALGQGPQFIFQYYEEEERQRGNFPDRFSGHQFPNYSSELNVNALLLGDSALYLCASSSGQGTTEAFFGQGTRLTVV.

This clone was seen more than once but under ten times. The chain links TRBV29-1 to TRBJ2-2; tentative D call: TRBD2 (7 bases). V lost 4 bases, J lost 0 bases, and 12 bases lay in between. Germline assignment: CDR1 SQVTM and CDR2 ANQGSEA. The CDR3 spans 15 residues. CDR3 amino acids: CSVVGGLSNTGELFF. Here the CDR3 DNA reads TGCAGCGTTGTGGGGGGGCTTTCGAACACCGGGGAGCTGTTTTTT.